This passage covers 17 T cell receptor beta chains from one sample sequenced in a study of T cell repertoires in aging, cancer and after chemotherapy. TCR beta rearrangements were amplified from peripheral blood genomic DNA. Multiplex touch-down PCR with TRB-A/B primers amplified rearranged V-D-J TRB sequences. MiXCR, applied by TCRdb to the multiplex PCR reads, yields one record per CDR3 protein. The repertoire holds several thousand distinct CDR3 sequences, with roughly 25% as singletons. Sequencing input: blood. The receptors come from a human donor with a blood cancer.

The chain carries TRBV10-3 and TRBJ1-3; D not resolved. Germline-derived CDR1 and CDR2 are ENHRY and SYGVKD. This CDR3 is built from 18 residues. V was pared by 4 bases and J by 3 bases, with 22 bases between. In DNA form, the CDR3 reads TGTGCCATCAGTGGAGGGTTAGACACCGAAGGAGGTGGAAACACCATATATTTT. This gives the protein CAISGGLDTEGGGNTIYF.

This clonotype is medium-sized. The V call is TRBV19, the J call TRBJ2-1; D is ambiguous. This CDR3 has 14 amino acids. Per germline, CDR1 LNHDA and CDR2 SQIVND (reference sequence). Between the trimmed V and J ends, which lost 3 bases and 9 bases, there was a span of 15 bases. Here the CDR3 reads CASSMQPGVTEQFF. Here the CDR3 DNA reads TGTGCCAGTAGTATGCAACCAGGTGTCACTGAGCAGTTCTTC.

In this sample, this clonotype is medium-sized. As DNA, the CDR3 is TGTGCCAGCGGTGGGGGGAGGGCGAACACTGAAGCTTTCTTT. Translation: CASGGGRANTEAFF. This chain links TRBV19 with TRBJ1-1; maybe TRBD1 (5 bases). V was shortened by 9 bases and J by 1 base, with 15 bases between the two germline ends. Germline V lookup: CDR1 LNHDA, CDR2 SQIVND (reference sequence). CDR3 size: 14 residues.

This clonotype is termed medium-sized. The chain joins TRBV6-2 or TRBV6-3 to TRBJ2-2; D perhaps matches TRBD2 (6 bases). Deletions cut 6 bases from V and 3 bases from J, with 11 bases between. Germline V gene lookup returns CDR1 MNHEY and CDR2 SVGEGT. There are 14 residues in the CDR3. The CDR3 region has the DNA TGTGCCAGCAGGGGGGGACCGGACACCGGGGAGCTGTTTTTT. Protein: CASRGGPDTGELFF.

This clonotype showed up just a few times. V is TRBV6-5 and J is TRBJ1-5, with 11 bases matching TRBD1. Trimming took 4 bases from V and 9 from J; bases not matched to a gene: 5. Germline V gene data show CDR1 as MNHEY and CDR2 as SVGAGI. The CDR3 has 14 residues. The CDR3 nucleotides are TGTGCCAGCAGTTCCGGACAGGGGGCTCTGCCCCAGCATTTT. Translating it yields CASSSGQGALPQHF.

The chain has TRBV4-2 and TRBJ1-1; D not resolved. Trimming took 1 base from V and 4 from J, leaving 13 bases between them. Per germline, CDR1 LGHNA and CDR2 YNFKEQ. CDR3 length equals 15 residues. CDR3 sequence reads: CASSQVVVGSTEAFF. The CDR3, as DNA: TGTGCCAGCAGCCAAGTGGTAGTAGGGAGCACTGAAGCTTTCTTT.

This chain connects TRBV28 to TRBJ2-1, with 14 positions matching TRBD2. The V and J ends lost 6 bases and 0 bases, in that order; junction bases with no gene match: 7. The germline gives CDR1 MDHEN, CDR2 SYDVKM. The CDR3 covers 18 residues. The CDR3 region has the DNA TGTGCCAGCAGCAGACTAGCGGGGGGGACTAGCTCCTACAATGAGCAGTTCTTC. Translated, it gives CASSRLAGGTSSYNEQFF. The full variable domain, with the rest looked up from reference TRBV28 and TRBJ2-1, is DVKVTQSSRYLVKRTGEKVFLECVQDMDHENMFWYRQDPGLGLRLIYFSYDVKMKEKGDIPEGYSVSREKKERFSLILESASTNQTSMYLCASSRLAGGTSSYNEQFFGPGTRLTVL.

This clonotype was observed a handful of times. The CDR3 DNA reads TGTGCCAGCAGTCTTCTTCCCGGCGGGGCGAACACCGGGGAGCTGTTTTTT. Its protein product is CASSLLPGGANTGELFF. This chain joins TRBV28 and TRBJ2-2, with D tentatively TRBD2 (6 bases). Germline CDR1 and CDR2: MDHEN and SYDVKM. The CDR3 length is 17 residues. The V and J ends lost 5 bases and 0 bases respectively, with 16 bases between them.

The rearrangement links TRBV6-5 to TRBJ1-4, with TRBD1 matching 8 bases. CDR1 and CDR2 (germline): MNHEY, SVGAGI. There are 16 residues in the CDR3. With V trimmed by 5 bases and J by 8 bases, 13 bases remained unmatched. The CDR3 spells CASSHRLGQEPEKLFF. CDR3 DNA: TGTGCCAGCAGTCACCGCCTGGGACAGGAACCCGAAAAACTGTTTTTT.

By proportion, this clonotype is medium-sized. The chain carries TRBV5-6 and TRBJ1-6, with D possibly TRBD1 on 5 matching bases. The CDR3 extends over 14 amino acids. V was clipped by 4 bases and J by 5 bases, with 10 bases between them. Looked up from germline, CDR1 is SGHDT and CDR2 is YYEEEE. CDR3 DNA sequence: TGTGCCAGCAGCGTAGGGACCAATAATTCACCCCTCCACTTT. It is translated as CASSVGTNNSPLHF.

This clonotype counts as medium-sized. The rearrangement links TRBV19 to TRBJ2-3; D gene uncertain. The CDR3 is 14 residues long. The V and J ends lost 7 bases and 8 bases respectively, with 19 bases between them. CDR1 and CDR2 from the germline V gene are LNHDA and SQIVND (reference sequence). This chain's CDR3 is CASKIGSHSGTQYF. The CDR3 DNA sequence: TGTGCCAGTAAGATAGGGTCACACAGTGGTACGCAGTATTTT.

V is TRBV5-3 and J is TRBJ2-3, with a possible D match to TRBD1 (6 bases). TRBV5-3 is filed as an ORF, its function uncertain. V lost 0 bases to trimming and J lost 1 base, with 6 bases between them. This CDR3 region has 14 residues. In DNA, the CDR3 is TGTGCCAGAAGCTTGGGACAGGGCACAGATACGCAGTATTTT. Residues: CARSLGQGTDTQYF.

The rearrangement joins TRBV7-9 to TRBJ1-5; 7 nucleotides line up with TRBD1. Germline CDR1 SEHNR, CDR2 FQNEAQ (reference sequence). The J segment lost 4 bases and the V segment lost 5 bases, leaving 5 bases of the junction unmatched. This CDR3 region has 14 residues. This CDR3 is CASSLGQPNQPQHF. The CDR3 DNA reads TGTGCCAGCAGCCTGGGACAGCCTAATCAGCCCCAGCATTTT.

By frequency in the sample, this clonotype is medium-sized. The rearrangement links TRBV27 to TRBJ2-3; D unclear. The V and J ends lost 3 bases and 3 bases respectively, with 7 bases between them. There are 13 residues in the CDR3. Germline V gives CDR1 MNHEY, CDR2 SMNVEV (reference sequence). In DNA, the CDR3 is TGTGCCAGCAGTTTTAAAGGGACAGATACGCAGTATTTT. It codes for CASSFKGTDTQYF.

The sample holds many counts of this clonotype. The chain carries TRBV24-1 and TRBJ2-3; D is unresolved. This CDR3 is built from 15 residues. Trimming left V 0 bases short and J 0 bases short, with 6 bases between. Germline lookup yields CDR1 KGHDR and CDR2 SFDVKD. The CDR3 reads CATSDLQGSTDTQYF. The CDR3 bases are TGTGCCACCAGTGATTTGCAAGGGAGCACAGATACGCAGTATTTT.

This chain connects TRBV6-6 to TRBJ2-7, with TRBD2 matching 12 bases. The CDR3 has 15 residues. The ends lost 5 bases at V and 0 bases at J; junction bases unmatched: 2. Germline V gene sequence: CDR1 MNHNY, CDR2 SVGAGI (reference sequence). In DNA form, the CDR3 reads TGTGCCAGCAGTGGGGGACTAGCGGGCTCCTACGAGCAGTACTTC. Translated: CASSGGLAGSYEQYF.

Sample share makes this clonotype medium-sized. The chain links TRBV30 to TRBJ2-2; D may be TRBD1 (5 bases). The germline V gene encodes CDR1 GTSNPN and CDR2 SVGIG (reference sequence). Deletions cut 4 bases from V and 4 bases from J, with 19 bases between. The CDR3 has 16 residues. CDR3 region: CAWTNQWTRLTGELFF. The CDR3 DNA reads TGTGCCTGGACTAATCAGTGGACACGACTCACCGGGGAGCTGTTTTTT.